This T cell receptor beta chain derives from a study of blood T cell repertoires in COVID-19 (dated by TCRdb to between 2020 and 2021). Broadly, across the study: Samples from collaborators originated in the United States, Italy and Spain and spanned both the acute and convalescent phases of COVID-19. The prospective study material was composed of cDNA or gDNA derived from T cells, B-cell-depleted T cells, or PBMCs. Deeply sampled blood TCRbeta repertoires from subjects exposed to, actively infected with, or recovered from COVID-19 were included in the dataset. The repertoires were released in a freely available public database intended as a resource for research on the immune response to SARS-CoV-2. The samples were drawn from the first 160 participants of the ongoing ImmuneRACE study and from 950 to 1,500 subjects provided by 6 global collaborators. Nearly every sample came with metadata listing a de-identified subject ID, COVID-19 status, age in years and sex. Where HLA class I and class II types were available, the types were taken from metadata supplied by the sample provider, not from assay-based typing.

This clone occurred once. No cognate antigen has been identified for it. Base qualities are not provided; no much larger clone lies one nucleotide away. Results and caveats for the whole study, not just this receptor: How much clinical and demographic metadata was included differed by source and by participant, and the metadata was provided uncurated.

The CDR3 goes from the cysteine to the phenylalanine over 13 residues. Just the 39-base CDR3 DNA is kept, in frame starting at base 1. V is cut back by 8 bases and J by 1 base, with 3 bases in the junction unmatched. CDR1 MNHEY and CDR2 SMNVEV were looked up in the germline V gene (reference sequence). TCRbeta CDR3 regions were amplified from genomic DNA using the immunoSEQ Assay, a bias-controlled multiplex PCR. The paper's data handling went like this. The number of nucleated cells in each sample was estimated by amplification of reference gene primers within the assay. To quantify the absolute abundance of each unique TCRbeta CDR3 rearrangement, sequence reads were collapsed and filtered. Productive Simpson clonality was computed per sample as the square root of Simpson's diversity index over productive rearrangements. TCRdb provides this immuneACCESS table in a form limited to in-frame rearrangements. Some clones are lacking; in checked studies, under half of them reflect an unresolved V gene, and why the rest are absent is not known. D and trimming were read from the DNA, whereas the V and J calls and clone size are those reported in that table. The sample profile shows about 200,000 clones; around four fifths of them were found once. The leading ten clones occupy 0.8% to 0.95% of the sample.

One collaborating source in Seattle enrolled patients during active infection and followed them longitudinally through the course of disease. The collaborating institutions used their own protocols to collect whole blood in K2EDTA tubes. For TCRbeta analysis, collaborators shipped samples as frozen whole blood, isolated PBMCs, or DNA extracted from either of those sample types. This sequence was found in a man aged 60 to 75 with COVID-19, enrolled during active disease. Here the chain combines TRBV27 and TRBJ1-1; 8 bases in between match TRBD1. The sequenced sample was peripheral blood. The bases are TGTGCCAGCGGAGACAGGGGGAACACTGAAGCTTTCTTT. It translates to CASGDRGNTEAFF.